These 27 T cell receptor beta chains came from one sample sequenced in a study of T cell responses to AZD1222 COVID-19 vaccine (dated by TCRdb to the early 2020s). Library preparation used the immunoSEQ multiplex PCR assay. TCRdb's version of the immuneACCESS table is confined to in-frame rearrangements and falls short of the full clone set. An unresolved V gene accounts for under half of the shortfall where checked; the remainder is of unknown origin. The sample includes more than 75,000 clones, with almost 90% observed a single time. The ten largest clones take up 6.9% of the sample. Taken with the paper, the label for time point translates to: about 28 days (+/-7) after the second vaccine dose. Source: peripheral blood, taken 28 days after the second AZD1222 dose. Receptors were obtained from an adult who received the AZD1222 COVID-19 vaccine.

The chain has TRBV19 and TRBJ2-7, with 9 bases that match TRBD2. This CDR3 contains 15 residues. Germline V gene data show CDR1 as LNHDA and CDR2 as SQIVND (reference sequence). With V trimmed by 4 bases and J by 5 bases, 9 bases remained unmatched. The CDR3 nucleotides are TGTGCCAGTAGTACCCATAGCGGGAGAGCAGACGAGCAGTACTTC. Its translation: CASSTHSGRADEQYF.

V is TRBV21-1 and J is TRBJ2-7; TRBD2 was called by the table and not checked on the DNA. TRBV21-1 corresponds to a pseudogene. The CDR3 has 13 amino acids. CDR3: CASSKARSTGPYF. As DNA, the CDR3 is TGTGCCAGCAGCAAAGCTCGGTCTACTGGTCCGTACTTC.

The sample holds one count of this clone. V usage is TRBV6-4 and J usage is TRBJ1-3; 9 positions agree with TRBD1. CDR3 size: 18 residues. Germline CDR1 is MRHNA and CDR2 is SNTAGT. V lost 7 bases to trimming and J lost 0 bases; unmatched junction nucleotides: 13. The CDR3 loop reads CASTWGQGMIFSGNTIYF. DNA for the CDR3: TGTGCCAGCACTTGGGGACAGGGCATGATATTCTCTGGAAACACCATATATTTT.

The chain combines TRBV18 with TRBJ1-3; TRBD1 might be the D (6 bases). The CDR3 runs to 14 residues. Trimming stripped 2 bases from V and 3 bases from J, with 8 bases between. Germline loops: CDR1 KGHSH, CDR2 LQKENI. The CDR3 sequence: CASSPGGGGNTIYF. The CDR3 coding sequence is TGTGCCAGCTCACCAGGGGGCGGTGGAAACACCATATATTTT.

The CDR3 DNA reads as TGTGCCAGCAGCTTAGAGAAAAGGACGCCCTCCTACGAGCAGTACTTC. Protein sequence: CASSLEKRTPSYEQYF. The chain employs TRBV7-8 and TRBJ2-7; D uncertain. The CDR3 length is 16 residues. Germline V gives CDR1 SGHVS, CDR2 FQNEAQ. V lost 1 base and J 0 bases, leaving 13 bases between the germline ends. Looking up the rest from reference TRBV7-8 and TRBJ2-7 gives the full variable domain: GAGVSQSPRYKVAKRGQDVALRCDPISGHVSLFWYQQALGQGPEFLTYFQNEAQLDKSGLPSDRFFAERPEGSVSTLKIQRTQQEDSAVYLCASSLEKRTPSYEQYFGPGTRLTVT.

The chain employs TRBV27 and TRBJ2-7; D is unresolved. Germline-derived CDR1 and CDR2 are MNHEY and SMNVEV (reference sequence). V was cut by 5 bases and J by 4 bases, with 3 bases left in between. The CDR3 totals 10 residues. The DNA for the CDR3 is TGTGCCAGCAGTGTTTACGAGCAGTACTTC. Translated: CASSVYEQYF.

The CDR3 protein is CASSLDGADTQYF. The CDR3 DNA follows: TGTGCCAGCAGCTTGGACGGTGCAGATACGCAGTATTTT. The J gene is TRBJ2-3, the V gene TRBV5-4; D remains unclear. This CDR3 spans 13 amino acids. Between the trimmed V and J ends, which lost 0 bases and 4 bases, there was a span of 6 bases. Germline CDR1 reads SGHNT; CDR2 reads YYREEE (reference sequence).

The V call is TRBV6-5, the J call TRBJ1-3; 8 nucleotides align to TRBD1. The length of the CDR3 is 16 residues. V dropped 4 bases and J dropped 4; count of bases not matched to a gene: 9. Germline values: CDR1 MNHEY, CDR2 SVGAGI. The CDR3 coding sequence is TGTGCCAGCAGTTTCGCCAGGGGGCGAACGGGAAACACCATATATTTT. Protein: CASSFARGRTGNTIYF.

This clone has more than one count but fewer than ten. V and J are TRBV2 and TRBJ2-2; 7 bases fit TRBD1. The germline V gene has CDR1 SNHLY and CDR2 FYNNEI. The V and J ends lost 7 bases and 6 bases, in that order; junction bases with no gene match: 5. The CDR3 is 13 amino acids. CDR3 amino acids: CASKITGAGELFF. The CDR3 bases are TGTGCCAGCAAGATAACAGGGGCCGGGGAGCTGTTTTTT.

The V and J genes are TRBV18 and TRBJ1-1; D may be TRBD1 (6 bases). The CDR3 sequence is 11 residues long. The germline V and J ends were trimmed by 4 bases and 8 bases, with 8 bases remaining between them. CDR1 is KGHSH, CDR2 LQKENI, per germline. The CDR3 protein is CASSLDREAFF. Here the CDR3 DNA reads TGTGCCAGCTCACTTGACAGGGAAGCTTTCTTT.

The genes are TRBV5-8 and TRBJ1-2, with D hard to call. Germline-derived CDR1 and CDR2 are SGHTS and YDEGEE. The CDR3 is 14 amino acids. The ends were cut back, 1 base at V and 4 bases at J, with 11 bases in the middle. The CDR3 sequence: CASSLFGRPYGYTF. The CDR3 bases are TGTGCCAGCAGCTTGTTTGGACGGCCCTATGGCTACACCTTC.

This clone showed up just once. The chain joins TRBV19 to TRBJ2-1; 9 bases are a match to TRBD1. The trim removed 6 bases at V and 5 bases at J, leaving 5 bases unmatched. This CDR3 comprises 14 residues. Germline CDR1 LNHDA, CDR2 SQIVND (reference sequence). CDR3 bases: TGTGCCAGTAGAGCCGGGACAGGGAACAATGAGCAGTTCTTC. Translation gives CASRAGTGNNEQFF.

V and J are TRBV20-1 and TRBJ1-5; weak D call: TRBD1 (6 bases). V lost 3 bases and J lost 5, with 8 bases in between. Germline CDR1 reads DFQATT; CDR2 reads SNEGSKA (reference sequence). CDR3 length: 12 amino acids. The CDR3 DNA follows: TGCAGTGCTAGTGAGGGGGATCAGCCCCAGCATTTT. This translates into CSASEGDQPQHF.

This clone appeared a single time. The genes are TRBV5-4 and TRBJ2-5; D assignment may be TRBD1 or TRBD2 (5 bases each). Trimming took 5 bases from V and 4 from J, leaving 18 bases between them. The CDR3 spans 15 residues. Germline CDR1 and CDR2: SGHNT and YYREEE (reference sequence). The DNA of the CDR3 is TGTGCCAGCAGTAGAAGGGGTCAAGGAGGAGAGACCCAGTACTTC. This encodes CASSRRGQGGETQYF.

The rearrangement uses TRBV3-1 (or the pseudogene TRBV3-2) and TRBJ2-7; no definite D call. This CDR3 comprises 13 residues. Germline loops: CDR1 LGHDT, CDR2 YNNKEL (reference sequence). V was pared by 1 base and J by 4 bases, with 8 bases between. The CDR3 DNA sequence: TGTGCCAGCAGCCAAGCAAATATGTACGAGCAGTACTTC. As protein: CASSQANMYEQYF.

The chain couples TRBV10-1 to TRBJ1-4; D perhaps matches TRBD1 (5 bases). Germline V CDR1 and CDR2: WNHNN, SYGVQD (reference sequence). This CDR3 spans 15 amino acids. V dropped 8 bases and J dropped 0 bases, with 13 bases sitting between them. CDR3 bases: TGCGCCAGCGGAGCAGGGAGTGCAACTAATGAAAAACTGTTTTTT. It yields the protein CASGAGSATNEKLFF.

This clone came up once. This rearrangement joins TRBV19 to TRBJ2-7; D is tentatively TRBD1 or TRBD2 (6 bases each). V gave up 0 bases and J gave up 4 bases, with 10 bases separating them. CDR3 length equals 14 residues. Germline assignment: CDR1 LNHDA and CDR2 SQIVND (reference sequence). The CDR3 is CASSIDGGRYEQYF. For the CDR3, the DNA is TGTGCCAGTAGTATAGACGGGGGCCGGTACGAGCAGTACTTC.

The gene calls are TRBV7-8 and TRBJ2-3; D is perhaps TRBD2 (5 bases). This CDR3 has 16 residues. Germline CDR1 SGHVS, CDR2 FQNEAQ. Trimming took 5 bases from V and 3 from J, leaving 18 bases between them. Here the CDR3 reads CASSPRVGAVTDTQYF. CDR3 nucleotides: TGTGCCAGCAGCCCGCGGGTGGGAGCAGTAACAGATACGCAGTATTTT.

The J gene is TRBJ1-6, the V gene TRBV2, with D uncertain. Germline loops: CDR1 SNHLY, CDR2 FYNNEI. Trimming removed 0 bases from V and 0 bases from J, with 12 bases in between. The CDR3 spans 18 residues. This CDR3 reads CASSEASASSSYNSPLHF. The DNA for the CDR3 is TGTGCCAGCAGTGAAGCGTCGGCCTCGAGCTCCTATAATTCACCCCTCCACTTT.

The V and J genes are TRBV3-1 (or the pseudogene TRBV3-2) and TRBJ2-1; TRBD2 matches at 13 bases. The germline gives CDR1 LGHDT, CDR2 YNNKEL (reference sequence). V shed 6 bases and J 3 bases; nucleotides not matched to a gene: 2. The CDR3 is 15 amino acids. Here the CDR3 DNA reads TGTGCCAGCAGTCGGACTAGCGGGAGCTACAATGAGCAGTTCTTC. Its translation is CASSRTSGSYNEQFF.

The chain is built from TRBV5-1 and TRBJ1-4, with TRBD1 identical over 12 bases. This CDR3 has 16 residues. With 4 bases clipped from V and 0 bases from J, the junction kept 1 base outside the gene matches. Germline CDR1 SGHRS, CDR2 YFSETQ. CDR3 sequence (DNA): TGCGCCAGCAGCGGGACAGGGGGCGCAACTAATGAAAAACTGTTTTTT. Its protein is CASSGTGGATNEKLFF.

In this sample, this clone turned up a few times. Other DNA sequences in this sample translate to the same CDR3. The chain employs TRBV6-1 and TRBJ2-3; TRBD2 matches at 12 bases. The CDR3 is 16 amino acids. With 0 bases clipped from V and 5 bases from J, the junction kept 3 bases outside the gene matches. In germline, CDR1 is MNHNS, CDR2 SASEGT. In DNA, the CDR3 is TGTGCCAGCAGTGAAGCACCTAGCGGGAGGGGAGATACGCAGTATTTT. This encodes CASSEAPSGRGDTQYF.

This chain uses TRBV7-8 with TRBJ2-7, with D maybe TRBD1 (6 bases). Trimming removed 1 base at V and 2 bases at J, with 15 bases between. The CDR3 runs 16 residues. Germline values: CDR1 SGHVS, CDR2 FQNEAQ. CDR3 loop: CASSLGEATGTYEQYF. CDR3 nucleotides: TGTGCCAGCAGCTTAGGAGAGGCGACAGGAACCTACGAGCAGTACTTC. The whole variable domain, remainder taken from reference TRBV7-8 and TRBJ2-7, is GAGVSQSPRYKVAKRGQDVALRCDPISGHVSLFWYQQALGQGPEFLTYFQNEAQLDKSGLPSDRFFAERPEGSVSTLKIQRTQQEDSAVYLCASSLGEATGTYEQYFGPGTRLTVT.

V is TRBV30 and J is TRBJ1-2; TRBD1 agrees at 8 bases. The CDR3 has 18 residues. The germline V gene has CDR1 GTSNPN and CDR2 SVGIG (reference sequence). The junction had 16 bases not matched to a gene; V was cut back by 2 bases and J by 2 bases. The CDR3 nucleotides are TGTGCCTGGAGTCGGTCAGTGTGGCAGGGGGCCGTCAACTATGGCTACACCTTC. Its translation: CAWSRSVWQGAVNYGYTF.

The sample holds one count of this clone. Different DNA sequences within this sample yield the same CDR3. V and J are TRBV11-2 and TRBJ1-3; D not resolved. In germline, CDR1 is SGHAT, CDR2 FQNNGV. The CDR3 covers 12 residues. V lost 5 bases and J 4 bases, leaving 6 bases between the germline ends. CDR3 DNA: TGTGCCAGCAGCCCAACAGGAAACACCATATATTTT. Translation: CASSPTGNTIYF.

J is TRBJ1-5 and V is TRBV27, with 10 bases fitting TRBD1. Per germline, CDR1 MNHEY and CDR2 SMNVEV (reference sequence). CDR3 length equals 15 residues. V dropped 5 bases and J dropped 5; count of bases not matched to a gene: 6. The CDR3 region has the DNA TGTGCCAGCAGTCCCATGACAGGGGGCCATCAGCCCCAGCATTTT. Encoded protein: CASSPMTGGHQPQHF.

V usage is TRBV18 and J usage is TRBJ1-4; D gene ambiguous. The CDR3 spans 12 residues. The V gene lost 2 bases and the J gene lost 4 bases, with 2 bases spanning the gap. The germline V gene encodes CDR1 KGHSH and CDR2 LQKENI. The CDR3 region is CASSPDNEKLFF. The DNA of the CDR3 is TGTGCCAGCTCACCAGATAATGAAAAACTGTTTTTT.